The 17 T cell receptor beta chains listed next were all sequenced from one sample in a study of blood T cells in healthy people across ages. Through a sample-barcoded 5' primer and a J-beta primer mix, a second PCR was run for roughly 6 to 11 cycles. TCRdb reanalysed the 5' RACE reads using MiXCR and keeps one entry per CDR3 protein. The table shows 980,000 or so distinct CDR3 sequences, with around 46% occurring only once. Sequencing was done on a sample of blood. The receptors were gathered from a man in his thirties or forties in good health.

This clonotype was recorded a few times. The chain recombines TRBV6-5 with TRBJ2-7; D not certain. Germline V CDR1 and CDR2: MNHEY, SVGAGI. V was cut by 0 bases and J by 3 bases, with 9 bases left in between. The CDR3 loop spans 14 amino acids. The CDR3 loop is CASSYSERNYEQYF. DNA for the CDR3: TGTGCCAGCAGTTACTCGGAGAGGAACTACGAGCAGTACTTC.

The V gene is TRBV5-1, the J gene TRBJ2-5; D is unclear. Between the trimmed V and J ends, which lost 2 bases and 4 bases, there was a span of 9 bases. Germline values: CDR1 SGHRS, CDR2 YFSETQ. This CDR3 is 13 amino acids long. The CDR3, as DNA: TGCGCCAGCAGCTTTCCGTCGTCAGAGACCCAGTACTTC. Encoded protein: CASSFPSSETQYF.

The chain employs TRBV20-1 and TRBJ2-3; tentatively, D is TRBD1 or TRBD2 (6 bases each). The CDR3 spans 16 residues. CDR1 and CDR2 (germline): DFQATT, SNEGSKA (reference sequence). V was clipped by 3 bases and J by 0 bases, with 16 bases between them. The CDR3 is CSASPTGGVSTDTQYF. As DNA, the CDR3 is TGCAGTGCTAGTCCGACAGGCGGGGTGAGCACAGATACGCAGTATTTT.

The chain combines TRBV14 with TRBJ1-5; D is unclear. The V end was cut by 4 bases, the J end by 3 bases, with 10 bases between. The CDR3 length is 14 residues. Germline values: CDR1 SGHDN, CDR2 FVKESK. The DNA for the CDR3 is TGTGCCAGCAGCCGCCTCGGGAACAATCAGCCCCAGCATTTT. Its translation is CASSRLGNNQPQHF.

This clonotype has more than one count but fewer than ten. The chain joins TRBV5-1 to TRBJ1-2; maybe TRBD1 (5 bases). V was clipped by 1 base and J by 2 bases, with 12 bases between them. The CDR3 runs 15 residues. Germline values: CDR1 SGHRS, CDR2 YFSETQ. CDR3: CASSLMREGNYGYTF. DNA of the CDR3: TGCGCCAGCAGCTTGATGAGGGAGGGGAACTATGGCTACACCTTC.

There are a few counts of this clonotype. The chain combines TRBV5-1 with TRBJ1-2, with TRBD1 matching over 7 bases. In germline, CDR1 is SGHRS, CDR2 YFSETQ. Trimming took 3 bases from V and 3 from J; bases not matched to a gene: 5. The CDR3 is made up of 14 amino acids. The CDR3 nucleotides read TGCGCCAGCAGCTCGGGACAGACCGACTATGGCTACACCTTC. Protein sequence: CASSSGQTDYGYTF.

J is TRBJ1-3 and V is TRBV6-4, with 9 positions matching TRBD1. The CDR3 spans 19 residues. From germline, CDR1 is MRHNA and CDR2 SNTAGT. V lost 10 bases and J lost 2; bases outside the gene matches: 21. CDR3: CATIRPGTGCSEAGNTIYF. DNA of the CDR3: TGTGCCACCATACGTCCCGGGACAGGGTGTTCGGAGGCTGGAAACACCATATATTTT.

The chain employs TRBV6-5 and TRBJ2-1; possible D gene TRBD2, 7 bases. The CDR3 loop spans 13 amino acids. The germline gives CDR1 MNHEY, CDR2 SVGAGI. The V end was cut by 4 bases, the J end by 9 bases, with 13 bases between. Written as DNA, the CDR3 is TGTGCCAGCAGTTCCGGGGGGCCCGGTGAGCAGTTCTTC. Protein: CASSSGGPGEQFF.

This clonotype was picked up a small number of times. The chain combines TRBV28 with TRBJ2-7; the D gene is possibly TRBD2 (6 bases). The germline V gene encodes CDR1 MDHEN and CDR2 SYDVKM. The V end lost 9 bases, the J end lost 5 bases, and 17 bases lay between the germline ends. The CDR3 extends over 13 amino acids. The CDR3 region is CASTPGAPNEQYF. The CDR3 DNA reads TGTGCCAGTACACCGGGAGCCCCCAACGAGCAGTACTTC.

The chain has TRBV6-5 and TRBJ2-1, with a tentative D call TRBD2 (6 bases). CDR3 length: 15 amino acids. V lost 6 bases and J 0 bases, leaving 12 bases between the germline ends. Germline V gives CDR1 MNHEY, CDR2 SVGAGI. CDR3 DNA sequence: TGTGCCAGCAGACTTAGCGGCAGCTCCTACAATGAGCAGTTCTTC. Translating gives CASRLSGSSYNEQFF.

This clonotype was recorded a few times. The V call is TRBV12-3 or TRBV12-4, the J call TRBJ2-7, with D tentatively TRBD2 (5 bases). The CDR3 contains 14 residues. Deletions cut 4 bases from V and 3 bases from J, with 13 bases between. For the CDR3, the DNA is TGTGCCAGCAGTTCGGACTCGTCCCTCTACGAGCAGTACTTC. Its translation is CASSSDSSLYEQYF.

The chain uses TRBV6-2 or TRBV6-3 and TRBJ2-1; no reliable D call. Trimming removed 5 bases from V and 7 bases from J, with 12 bases in between. Germline loops: CDR1 MNHEY, CDR2 SVGEGT. This CDR3 spans 13 amino acids. The CDR3 nucleotides read TGTGCCAGCAGTCCACTTCTACGGAATGAGCAGTTCTTC. It translates to CASSPLLRNEQFF.

This clonotype was detected only a few times. The V and J genes are TRBV10-3 and TRBJ2-3; 7 bases match TRBD1. Looked up from germline, CDR1 is ENHRY and CDR2 is SYGVKD. V lost 3 bases to trimming and J lost 6 bases; unmatched junction nucleotides: 6. The CDR3 loop spans 14 amino acids. In nucleotides, the CDR3 is TGTGCCATCAGTGAACAGGGGTCTGGGGATACGCAGTATTTT. Translating gives CAISEQGSGDTQYF.

The chain employs TRBV5-1 and TRBJ2-1; the D is unclear. The ends were cut back, 0 bases at V and 8 bases at J, with 12 bases in the middle. CDR1 and CDR2 (germline): SGHRS, YFSETQ. This CDR3 is 14 amino acids long. CDR3: CASSLGVSLDEQFF. The CDR3 DNA is TGCGCCAGCAGCTTGGGGGTTAGCTTGGATGAGCAGTTCTTC.

As regards this clonotype: Germline is not matched at one junction end, which may reflect a read error. The rearrangement joins TRBV3-1 to TRBJ2-4; D may be TRBD2 (5 bases). The J call may be wrong; the DNA end is better matched by TRBJ2-7. This CDR3 is 15 amino acids long. Germline CDR1 LGHDT, CDR2 YNNKEL (reference sequence). CDR3 DNA: TGTGCCAACAGCCATTCGGGAACGGGCCCCTACGAGCAGTACTTC. Amino acids: CANSHSGTGPYEQYF.

The chain employs TRBV20-1 and TRBJ2-7; TRBD2 aligns across 8 bases. After removal of 4 bases from V and 0 bases from J, the junction contained 14 bases not matched to a gene. In germline, CDR1 is DFQATT, CDR2 SNEGSKA (reference sequence). The CDR3 extends over 17 amino acids. The CDR3 nucleotides are TGCAGTGCTACTTCAACCTTAGCGGGGTTCTACTCCTACGAGCAGTACTTC. Residues: CSATSTLAGFYSYEQYF.

V and J are TRBV6-1 and TRBJ1-6; D is unresolved. This CDR3 contains 11 residues. Germline loops: CDR1 MNHNS, CDR2 SASEGT. V gave up 5 bases and J gave up 9 bases, with 5 bases separating them. CDR3 coding DNA: TGTGCCAGCAGTTCCGGTTCACCCCTCCACTTT. Amino acids: CASSSGSPLHF.